A single sample is the source of the 5 T cell receptor beta chains below, sequenced in a study of shared clonotypes between healthy human individuals. Generated by immunoSEQ multiplex PCR, the TCRdb table keeps only in-frame clones and is missing some. Of 2 million to 2.5 million clones in the sample, nearly 97% are singletons; the top ten hold about 0.13%. The sample comprised naive CD4+ T cells sorted from blood. Subset denoted: CD45RA+ positively selected. The receptor set was obtained from a man aged 18 to 29 in good health.

Only a few counts were recorded for this clone. The genes are TRBV4-2 and TRBJ2-7, with TRBD2 identical over 8 bases. The CDR3 is made up of 15 amino acids. Unmatched junction bases numbered 7, after V lost 3 bases and J lost 3 bases. The V gene's germline CDR1 is LGHNA and CDR2 YNFKEQ. This CDR3 is CASSQDLAGYYEQYF. CDR3 DNA: TGTGCCAGCAGCCAGGACTTAGCGGGATACTACGAGCAGTACTTC.

This clone was seen just once. The V gene is TRBV7-9, the J gene TRBJ1-2; 8 bases are shared with TRBD1. Germline-derived CDR1 and CDR2 are SEHNR and FQNEAQ (reference sequence). The CDR3 spans 15 residues. The V segment lost 5 bases and the J segment 1 base; nucleotides outside the gene matches: 6. In DNA form, the CDR3 reads TGTGCCAGCAGCATCCCAGGGGGCGATAACTATGGCTACACCTTC. It encodes CASSIPGGDNYGYTF.

The genes are TRBV7-8 and TRBJ2-7; the match to TRBD1 covers 7 bases. CDR1 and CDR2 (germline): SGHVS, FQNEAQ. This CDR3 spans 17 amino acids. The V segment lost 4 bases and the J segment 4 bases; nucleotides outside the gene matches: 16. CDR3 sequence: CASSSGAAAGGGYEQYF. DNA for the CDR3: TGTGCCAGCAGCTCTGGGGCGGCGGCAGGGGGTGGGTACGAGCAGTACTTC.

The chain has TRBV4-2 and TRBJ1-1; TRBD1 is a possible D gene (5 bases). The germline V and J ends were trimmed by 8 bases and 7 bases, with 11 bases remaining between them. Germline V gene data show CDR1 as LGHNA and CDR2 as YNFKEQ. The CDR3 runs to 11 residues. The CDR3 bases are TGTGCCAGCCTCGGGAGGGGTGAAGCTTTCTTT. It encodes CASLGRGEAFF.

As for this clone: The sample contains more than one DNA sequence encoding this CDR3. This rearrangement joins TRBV30 to TRBJ1-1; D is unclear. CDR3 size: 13 residues. CDR1 and CDR2 from the germline V gene are GTSNPN and SVGIG (reference sequence). The V end was cut by 0 bases, the J end by 1 base, with 6 bases between. The CDR3 spells CAWSVRQNTEAFF. CDR3 bases: TGTGCCTGGAGTGTAAGACAGAACACTGAAGCTTTCTTT.